Shown below are 3 T cell receptor beta chains from a single sample sequenced in a study of blood T cells in healthy people across ages. Together with a sample-barcoded 5' primer, a J-beta primer mix was included in a second PCR lasting about 6 to 11 cycles. TCRdb reanalysed the 5' RACE reads using MiXCR and keeps one entry per CDR3 protein. The data contain roughly 730,000 distinct CDR3 sequences, more than 50% of them singletons. Sequenced sample: blood. The receptor set was obtained from a middle-aged man in good health.

The CDR3 region is CASSDTGSGDTQYF. The CDR3 DNA reads as TGCGCCAGCAGCGATACAGGGTCTGGAGATACGCAGTATTTT. J is TRBJ2-3 and V is TRBV5-1; possible D gene TRBD1, 6 bases. In germline, CDR1 is SGHRS, CDR2 YFSETQ. This CDR3 contains 14 residues. V was trimmed by 4 bases and J by 5 bases, leaving 14 bases between them.

This chain joins TRBV11-1 and TRBJ1-2, with 7 positions matching TRBD1. V lost 1 base to trimming and J lost 1 base; unmatched junction nucleotides: 3. This CDR3 is 15 amino acids long. Germline CDR1 is SGHAT and CDR2 is FQDESV (reference sequence). CDR3 sequence (DNA): TGTGCCAGCAGCTTAGACGACAGGGATAACTATGGCTACACCTTC. It is translated as CASSLDDRDNYGYTF.

The chain employs TRBV3-1 and TRBJ1-1, with D maybe TRBD1 (6 bases). This CDR3 is 16 amino acids long. V was clipped by 1 base and J by 4 bases, with 16 bases between them. Germline V gene data show CDR1 as LGHDT and CDR2 as YNNKEL (reference sequence). The CDR3 region is CASSQGSWGAGTEAFF. CDR3 in DNA: TGTGCCAGCAGCCAAGGGTCTTGGGGGGCCGGCACTGAAGCTTTCTTT.